Given below is one TCR beta chain in context. What it recognizes is unknown. This entry comes from a study of STAT5B mutations in CD4+ large granular lymphocyte leukemia. Study-wide results and limits: Without putative leukemic clones, patient CD4-sorted repertoires remained more clonal than healthy CD4+ repertoires. Approximately 25% of private leukemic clonotypes occurred rarely in other patients' non-leukemic repertoires.

TCRdb keeps only in-frame clones here, not all; method: immunoSEQ multiplex PCR. The sample includes tens of thousands of clones, about 80% seen only once; the top ten take 0.3% to 0.4%. The sequence came from a human donor in good health. Sequencing input: CD4+ T cells from blood buffy coats.

The CDR3 here is CASSSSGGAYNEQFF. CDR3 DNA: TGTGCCAGCAGCTCTAGCGGGGGGGCCTACAATGAGCAGTTCTTC. V and J are TRBV7-3 and TRBJ2-1; 12 bases line up with TRBD2. Looked up from germline, CDR1 is SGHTA and CDR2 is FQGTGA. Losses at the gene ends were 4 bases for V and 2 bases for J; bases not matched to a gene: 0. There are 15 residues in the CDR3. Variable domain in full (rest from reference TRBV7-3 and TRBJ2-1): GAGVSQTPSNKVTEKGKYVELRCDPISGHTALYWYRQSLGQGPEFLIYFQGTGAADDSGLPNDRFFAVRPEGSVSTLKIQRTERGDSAVYLCASSSSGGAYNEQFFGPGTRLTVL.